This T cell receptor (beta chain) was profiled in a study of human T cells and chemical hapten exposure (dated by TCRdb to the early 2020s). With respect to the entire study: For sensitization, 2% DPC in acetone was applied to an approximately 2 cm by approximately 2 cm area of upper inner arm skin. Alopecia areata with under or over 50% scalp involvement, alopecia totalis and alopecia universalis were represented in the patient cohort, which was mostly female. The libraries were sequenced as a pool, and the TCR yield per sample differed mostly because of small variations in library volumes within the pool. Blood for TCR sequencing was provided by twenty-nine alopecia patients at one to four time points (pre-sensitization, 2, 6 and 24 weeks). Patch testing was done on the upper back using Finn chambers containing 0.01% DPC, and results were scored after 6 days according to International Contact Dermatitis Research Group standards. Throughout the approximately 25-week study period, patients were also given weekly therapeutic DPC doses on the scalp. Blood samples were taken from patients before sensitization (week 0) and at 2, 6 and about 24 weeks after DPC sensitization. This study followed changes in the peripheral blood TCR repertoire in vivo during primary and secondary sensitization of alopecia patients to the hapten diphenylcyclopropenone (DPC).

As for this clonotype: The antigen this receptor binds is unknown. It has no much larger one-base neighbor in the sample; base qualities were not kept.

Deletion took 8 bases off V and 1 base off J, with a span of 14 bases between the germline ends. The CDR3 has 14 amino acids, counting the end cysteine and phenylalanine. The sequence is cut down to CDR3 DNA, 42 bases in frame from base 1. CDR1 SNHLY and CDR2 FYNNEI were looked up in the germline V gene. Broader findings and caveats from the paper: DPC sensitization did not change the number of TCRs with a frequency above 1 in 1000, and there was no evidence of changes in global repertoire structure. Because all patients had alopecia, a presumed autoimmune disease, the immune response of the patients might differ from that of healthy individuals. Repeated subsampling changed both the strength of the expansion versus patch-test correlation and the threshold at which the correlation became significant. The number of PT1 expanded TCRs positively correlated with patch test score, significant at thresholds 8, 16 and 32 but not 4. Significantly more large CDR3 similarity clusters were formed by expanded TCRs than by pre-sensitization or healthy control sets, consistent with antigen-driven responses.

To prepare the library, RACE was applied. Sequencing took place on a NextSeq 500. During library preparation, unique molecular identifiers were attached to individual cDNA molecules so that TCRs could be counted in a quantitative, reproducible way. From each blood RNA sample, both TCR alpha and TCR beta chains were sequenced. Per the source publication's procedure: Samples had a median of about 90,000 TCRs, with a range from about 20,000 to 690,600. The Decombinator software suite was used to annotate V, J and CDR3 in the TCR reads. To make PS versus PT1 abundance plots, every sample was subsampled to the same number of TCRs (28,000). TCRs were defined as expanded if absent before sensitization and observed at least eight times at the 2-week time point. The public sequencing data were trimmed at Q25 with fastp and processed into clonotypes with MiXCR by TCRdb, which kept only in-frame beta chains. Every entry covers one CDR3 protein and lists the most common genes and DNA from its rows. The V and J calls were determined by TCRdb, not by the authors. Present in this sample are around 300,000 distinct CDR3 sequences, 7.7% of which were seen just once. Approximately 1.2% of the sample is taken by the ten largest.

In light of the paper, this sample's time point label describes: pre-sensitization, week 0. The treatment or condition label, read with the paper, signifies: therapeutic diphenylcyclopropenone sensitization with weekly scalp DPC. Blood at each patch-test visit was drawn before the patch test was applied. Patients were considered eligible if aged 18 to 70, diagnosed with alopecia and deemed suitable for DPC therapy, and patients were excluded if pregnant. Total RNA was extracted from unfractionated whole blood collected in Tempus Blood RNA tubes. The receptor's source is a man between 18 and 29 years old with alopecia areata. Some clones in this sample may be carry-over from other donors' samples. The chain couples TRBV2 to TRBJ1-1, with a tentative D gene TRBD1 over 5 matching bases. The sample was whole blood, taken in connection with sensitization to the hapten diphenylcyclopropenone (DPC). The CDR3 protein: CASFGGERNTEAFF. The nucleotide sequence is TGTGCCAGCTTTGGAGGGGAACGGAACACTGAAGCTTTCTTT.